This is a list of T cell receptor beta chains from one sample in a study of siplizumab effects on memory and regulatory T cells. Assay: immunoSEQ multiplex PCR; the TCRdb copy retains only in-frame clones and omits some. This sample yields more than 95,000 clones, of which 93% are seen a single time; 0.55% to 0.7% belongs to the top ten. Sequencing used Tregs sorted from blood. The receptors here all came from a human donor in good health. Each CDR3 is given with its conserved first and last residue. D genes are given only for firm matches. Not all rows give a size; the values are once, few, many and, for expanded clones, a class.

CDR3nt: TGTGCCGGTCGGGTTCAAGGGCGGAGCACTGAAGCTTTCTTT
CDR3aa: CAGRVQGRSTEAFF
abundance: -
len: 14
j_gene: TRBJ1-1
v_gene: TRBV6-1
d_gene: -

CDR3nt: TGTGCCAGCAGCTTGCACTACCGCTATGGCACAGATACGCAGTATTTT
CDR3aa: CASSLHYRYGTDTQYF
abundance: -
len: 16
j_gene: TRBJ2-3
v_gene: TRBV5-4
d_gene: -

CDR3nt: TGTGCCAGCGCCCGCATAGGGTATGGCTACACCTTC
CDR3aa: CASARIGYGYTF
abundance: -
len: 12
j_gene: TRBJ1-2
v_gene: TRBV2
d_gene: -

CDR3nt: TGTGCCAGCAGGCGTTACGGACAGGGAGCCAACGAGCAGTACTTC
CDR3aa: CASRRYGQGANEQYF
abundance: -
len: 15
j_gene: TRBJ2-7
v_gene: TRBV11-1
d_gene: TRBD1

CDR3nt: TGTGCCAGCAGGGGACCGCCAAAACAGGGGCAGTACTTC
CDR3aa: CASRGPPKQGQYF
abundance: -
len: 13
j_gene: TRBJ2-7
v_gene: TRBV6-1
d_gene: -

CDR3nt: TGCGCCAGCAGCTTCGAGACAGGGGGCGATGGCTACACCTTC
CDR3aa: CASSFETGGDGYTF
abundance: once
len: 14
j_gene: TRBJ1-2
v_gene: TRBV5-1
d_gene: TRBD1

CDR3nt: TGTGCCACCTCTTTGAGCGGGGCCGGGAAGACCCAGTACTTC
CDR3aa: CATSLSGAGKTQYF
abundance: -
len: 14
j_gene: TRBJ2-5
v_gene: TRBV25-1
d_gene: TRBD2

CDR3nt: TGTGCCAGCATCCTGCGGCGGGGGGGCACAGATACGCAGTATTTT
CDR3aa: CASILRRGGTDTQYF
abundance: -
len: 15
j_gene: TRBJ2-3
v_gene: TRBV21-1
d_gene: -

CDR3nt: TGTGCCAGCAGCTTCGAACAGTTCTATGGCTACACCTTC
CDR3aa: CASSFEQFYGYTF
abundance: -
len: 13
j_gene: TRBJ1-2
v_gene: TRBV11-3
d_gene: -

CDR3nt: TGTGCCAGCAGCCCGACGGCCTCCTACGAGCAGTACTTC
CDR3aa: CASSPTASYEQYF
abundance: -
len: 13
j_gene: TRBJ2-7
v_gene: TRBV11-2
d_gene: -

CDR3nt: TGTGCCAGCAGCTTGGGCGGGGTTTCCTACGAGCAGTACTTC
CDR3aa: CASSLGGVSYEQYF
abundance: once
len: 14
j_gene: TRBJ2-7
v_gene: TRBV7-3
d_gene: -

CDR3nt: TGTGCCAGCAGCTATAAAACTGAAGCTTTCTTT
CDR3aa: CASSYKTEAFF
abundance: -
len: 11
j_gene: TRBJ1-1
v_gene: TRBV7-9
d_gene: -

CDR3nt: TGTGCCAGCAGTGCTACAGGGAGACAGTACTTC
CDR3aa: CASSATGRQYF
abundance: -
len: 11
j_gene: TRBJ2-5
v_gene: TRBV2
d_gene: -

CDR3nt: TGTGCCAGTAGTATAGTTGGGACAGCGAACACCGGGGAGCTGTTTTTT
CDR3aa: CASSIVGTANTGELFF
abundance: -
len: 16
j_gene: TRBJ2-2
v_gene: TRBV19
d_gene: TRBD1

CDR3nt: TGTGCCACCAGCAGCGCACTGGGAGAGGATGGCTACACCTTC
CDR3aa: CATSSALGEDGYTF
abundance: once
len: 14
j_gene: TRBJ1-2
v_gene: TRBV15
d_gene: -

CDR3nt: TGTGCCAGTAGTACCCGGACTAGCGGGAGGACAGATACGCAGTATTTT
CDR3aa: CASSTRTSGRTDTQYF
abundance: -
len: 16
j_gene: TRBJ2-3
v_gene: TRBV19
d_gene: TRBD2

CDR3nt: TGCGCCAGCAGTGAGTCGATTGCCATCCAGCCCCAGCATTTT
CDR3aa: CASSESIAIQPQHF
abundance: -
len: 14
j_gene: TRBJ1-5
v_gene: TRBV10-2
d_gene: -

CDR3nt: TGTGCCAGCAGCTTAGAAGGACAGATGAGCAATCAGCCCCAGCATTTT
CDR3aa: CASSLEGQMSNQPQHF
abundance: -
len: 16
j_gene: TRBJ1-5
v_gene: TRBV7-8
d_gene: -

CDR3nt: TGCGCCAGCAGCCTGGGAAATAATGAGCAGTTCTTC
CDR3aa: CASSLGNNEQFF
abundance: -
len: 12
j_gene: TRBJ2-1
v_gene: TRBV5-1
d_gene: -

CDR3nt: TGTGCCTGGAGTTGGGAGAACACCGGGGAGCTGTTTTTT
CDR3aa: CAWSWENTGELFF
abundance: -
len: 13
j_gene: TRBJ2-2
v_gene: TRBV30
d_gene: -

CDR3nt: TGTGCCAGCAGCTTGGCAGGAACCTACGAGCAGTACTTC
CDR3aa: CASSLAGTYEQYF
abundance: -
len: 13
j_gene: TRBJ2-7
v_gene: TRBV5-5
d_gene: -

CDR3nt: TGTGCCAGCAGTAACAGGGGGCCTGGTGAAAAACTGTTTTTT
CDR3aa: CASSNRGPGEKLFF
abundance: -
len: 14
j_gene: TRBJ1-4
v_gene: TRBV27
d_gene: TRBD1

CDR3nt: TGCGCCAGCAGCTTCGGACAGGGATTAGCCAAAAACATTCAGTACTTC
CDR3aa: CASSFGQGLAKNIQYF
abundance: -
len: 16
j_gene: TRBJ2-4
v_gene: TRBV5-1
d_gene: TRBD1

CDR3nt: TGTGCCAGTAGCCAAGGACTAGCGGGAGCTGGAAATACGCAGTATTTT
CDR3aa: CASSQGLAGAGNTQYF
abundance: -
len: 16
j_gene: TRBJ2-3
v_gene: TRBV19
d_gene: TRBD2

CDR3nt: TGTGCCAGCAGCTTGGAAAGGGGCGCCGGGGAGCTGTTTTTT
CDR3aa: CASSLERGAGELFF
abundance: -
len: 14
j_gene: TRBJ2-2
v_gene: TRBV5-5
d_gene: -

CDR3nt: TGTGCCAGCAGCCCCCAGACGACCCTATCCGGGGAGCTGTTTTTT
CDR3aa: CASSPQTTLSGELFF
abundance: -
len: 15
j_gene: TRBJ2-2
v_gene: TRBV5-4
d_gene: -

CDR3nt: TGCGCCAGCAGCATGGGACTAGCGGGAGGTAACTCCTACAATGAGCAGTTCTTC
CDR3aa: CASSMGLAGGNSYNEQFF
abundance: -
len: 18
j_gene: TRBJ2-1
v_gene: TRBV5-1
d_gene: TRBD2

CDR3nt: TGTGCCAGCAGTTACTCGATGCGAGGAAACACCATATATTTT
CDR3aa: CASSYSMRGNTIYF
abundance: -
len: 14
j_gene: TRBJ1-3
v_gene: TRBV6-5
d_gene: -

CDR3nt: TGTGCCAGCAGGCAAACAGGGGGCTCTGGAAACACCATATATTTT
CDR3aa: CASRQTGGSGNTIYF
abundance: -
len: 15
j_gene: TRBJ1-3
v_gene: TRBV28
d_gene: TRBD1

CDR3nt: TGCGCCAGCAGCTCGGCTCGGACAGGAGGTTCACCCCTCCACTTT
CDR3aa: CASSSARTGGSPLHF
abundance: -
len: 15
j_gene: TRBJ1-6
v_gene: TRBV5-1
d_gene: TRBD1

CDR3nt: TGCGCCAGCAGTTCGGGACGCCACTCTGGGGCCAACGTCCTGACTTTC
CDR3aa: CASSSGRHSGANVLTF
abundance: -
len: 16
j_gene: TRBJ2-6
v_gene: TRBV10-1
d_gene: -

CDR3nt: TGCAGCGTCAGACCGGGAGTAGTCCCCTACGAGCAGTACTTC
CDR3aa: CSVRPGVVPYEQYF
abundance: -
len: 14
j_gene: TRBJ2-7
v_gene: TRBV29-1
d_gene: -

CDR3nt: TGTGCCTGTAACCGGGTTCTAAATGAAAAACTGTTTTTT
CDR3aa: CACNRVLNEKLFF
abundance: -
len: 13
j_gene: TRBJ1-4
v_gene: TRBV30
d_gene: -

CDR3nt: TGCAGCGCCCGCGCGGACGAGTACGAAAAACTGTTTTTT
CDR3aa: CSARADEYEKLFF
abundance: once
len: 13
j_gene: TRBJ1-4
v_gene: TRBV29-1
d_gene: -

CDR3nt: TGTGCCAGCAGCCAACCCACAGGGGACACTGAAGCTTTCTTT
CDR3aa: CASSQPTGDTEAFF
abundance: -
len: 14
j_gene: TRBJ1-1
v_gene: TRBV4-2
d_gene: TRBD1

CDR3nt: TGTGCCAGCAGTGAACAGGGGCGACAATGGTACGAGCAGTACTTC
CDR3aa: CASSEQGRQWYEQYF
abundance: -
len: 15
j_gene: TRBJ2-7
v_gene: TRBV2
d_gene: -

CDR3nt: TGTGCCAGCAGCTTAGATACAAGGGGAACGAGAGAGACCCAGTACTTC
CDR3aa: CASSLDTRGTRETQYF
abundance: -
len: 16
j_gene: TRBJ2-5
v_gene: TRBV11-2
d_gene: -

CDR3nt: TGTGCCAGCAGCCCTCCGGGCCCCCGGGGCACTGAAGCTTTCTTT
CDR3aa: CASSPPGPRGTEAFF
abundance: -
len: 15
j_gene: TRBJ1-1
v_gene: TRBV5-4
d_gene: -

CDR3nt: TGTGCCAGCAGCCCGACTAGGGGCACAGATACGCAGTATTTT
CDR3aa: CASSPTRGTDTQYF
abundance: -
len: 14
j_gene: TRBJ2-3
v_gene: TRBV7-3
d_gene: -

CDR3nt: TGTGCCAGCAGCCCCACCTTTGGGGGATCACCCCTCCACTTT
CDR3aa: CASSPTFGGSPLHF
abundance: -
len: 14
j_gene: TRBJ1-6
v_gene: TRBV9
d_gene: -

CDR3nt: TGTGCCAGCAGTTACGGGGGAAGCACAGATACGCAGTATTTT
CDR3aa: CASSYGGSTDTQYF
abundance: -
len: 14
j_gene: TRBJ2-3
v_gene: TRBV6-6
d_gene: -

CDR3nt: TGCGCCAGCAGCTCGGACAATCGCAAAGCTTTCTTT
CDR3aa: CASSSDNRKAFF
abundance: -
len: 12
j_gene: TRBJ1-1
v_gene: TRBV5-1
d_gene: -

CDR3nt: TGCGCCAGCAGCTTGGACAGGGGGCCCTACGAGCAGTACTTC
CDR3aa: CASSLDRGPYEQYF
abundance: once
len: 14
j_gene: TRBJ2-7
v_gene: TRBV5-1
d_gene: TRBD1

CDR3nt: TGCGCCAGCATTCTTGAGACGAGGGCTAGAATCGGTCAGCCCCAGCATTTT
CDR3aa: CASILETRARIGQPQHF
abundance: -
len: 17
j_gene: TRBJ1-5
v_gene: TRBV23-1
d_gene: -